This is a list of T cell receptor beta chains from one sample in a study of beta chain features in type 1 diabetes. TCRdb keeps only in-frame clones here, not all; method: immunoSEQ multiplex PCR. The sample has about 410,000 clones; approximately 15% are singletons. The sequenced sample was naive CD4+ T cells from blood. These receptors were obtained from a man aged 30-40 years in good health. CDR3s include the opening cysteine and the closing phenylalanine or tryptophan. D genes are given only for firm matches. Part of the rows lack a size; the others show once, few, many or a class for expanded clones.

NA	NA	TRBV25-1	TRBJ2-1	TGTGCCAGCGGCCGAGAGGGACTCCACAATGAGCAGTTCTTC	CASGREGLHNEQFF
TRBD1	NA	TRBV9	TRBJ2-5	TGTGCCAGCAGCCCTCACCTGTCCAGGGGGCGCAACGAGACCCAGTACTTC	CASSPHLSRGRNETQYF
TRBD2	NA	TRBV9	TRBJ2-5	TGTGCCAGCAGCGCTTCAGGACTAGCGGAAGAGACCCAGTACTTC	CASSASGLAEETQYF
NA	NA	TRBV2	TRBJ2-7	TGTGCCAGCAGTGTGGGGAGAAATCCCTACGAGCAGTACTTC	CASSVGRNPYEQYF
TRBD1	NA	TRBV7-6	TRBJ1-1	TGTGCCAGCAGCTTAGAGGGGACAGGGAACACTGAAGCTTTCTTT	CASSLEGTGNTEAFF
TRBD1	NA	TRBV29-1	TRBJ1-2	TGCAGCGTTACAGGGGGCGTCGGGTATGGCTACACCTTC	CSVTGGVGYGYTF
NA	NA	TRBV7-2	TRBJ2-1	TGTGCCAGCAGCGGCTGGCGAGGTATGGGCAATGAGCAGTTCTTC	CASSGWRGMGNEQFF
TRBD2	NA	TRBV29-1	TRBJ2-5	TGCAGCGTGCAGACTAGCGGGGGAGAGACCCAGTACTTC	CSVQTSGGETQYF
TRBD1	NA	TRBV29-1	TRBJ2-3	TGCAGCGTGGGGCTCGGGACAGGGATCACAGATACGCAGTATTTT	CSVGLGTGITDTQYF
TRBD2	few	TRBV4-1	TRBJ2-7	TGCGCCAGCAGCCAAGAGGGAGCCCTAGCGGGGATTTTAAACGAGCAGTACTTC	CASSQEGALAGILNEQYF
NA	few	TRBV28	TRBJ2-2	TGTGCCAGCACCATGACTGCCGGGGAGCTGTTTTTT	CASTMTAGELFF
NA	NA	TRBV9	TRBJ2-2	TGTGCCAGCAGCGTCCGGGGTGGGGAGCTGTTTTTT	CASSVRGGELFF
NA	few	TRBV5-1	TRBJ1-1	TGCGCCAGCAGCGGGAAACAGGACATGAACACTGAAGCTTTCTTT	CASSGKQDMNTEAFF
TRBD1	NA	TRBV27	TRBJ2-7	TGTGCCAGCAGTACGAGGACAGGCCCCTACGAGCAGTACTTC	CASSTRTGPYEQYF
NA	few	TRBV23-1	TRBJ2-1	TGCGCCAGCAGTCAATTGGACGGAAGCTCCTACAATGAGCAGTTCTTC	CASSQLDGSSYNEQFF